The 5 T cell receptor beta chains below come from one sample, sequenced in a study of control samples from healthy donors and cancer patients (dated by TCRdb to about 2020). Library preparation was by the immunoSEQ multiplex PCR assay. Held by TCRdb, this immuneACCESS table contains in-frame sequences only and omits some clones. Under half of the omission traces to an unresolved V gene where checked; the cause of the rest is unknown. Present in this sample are 350,000 to 450,000 clones, around nine tenths of which were seen just once. Approximately 6.3% of the sample is in the top ten clones. Sequencing used PBMCs. Every receptor here comes from a man in his forties with head and neck cancer.

The chain has TRBV30 and TRBJ1-1; maybe TRBD1 (6 bases). Germline V lookup: CDR1 GTSNPN, CDR2 SVGIG (reference sequence). The CDR3 has 15 amino acids. V gave up 5 bases and J gave up 3 bases, with 19 bases separating them. This CDR3 reads CAWFYPRGMDTEAFF. CDR3 DNA: TGTGCCTGGTTCTACCCCAGGGGAATGGACACTGAAGCTTTCTTT.

V is TRBV7-3 and J is TRBJ2-5; 9 nucleotides line up with TRBD1. The CDR3 extends over 15 amino acids. J gave up 4 bases and V 5 bases, and 8 bases lay outside the gene matches. Looked up from germline, CDR1 is SGHTA and CDR2 is FQGTGA. The CDR3 protein is CASSDRGGVGETQYF. The DNA for the CDR3 is TGTGCCAGCAGCGACAGGGGGGGCGTAGGAGAGACCCAGTACTTC.

The V call is TRBV27, the J call TRBJ2-5; no reliable D call. CDR3 length: 15 residues. Per the germline V gene, CDR1 is MNHEY and CDR2 is SMNVEV (reference sequence). V lost 5 bases to trimming and J lost 5 bases, with 18 bases between them. CDR3 DNA sequence: TGTGCCAGCAGTGACCGGCCGGATGGGCGGGAGACCCAGTACTTC. Its protein is CASSDRPDGRETQYF.

The chain combines TRBV5-5 with TRBJ2-2, with 7 bases lining up with TRBD1. The CDR3 runs 17 residues. V lost 1 base, J lost 0 bases, and 6 bases stayed unmatched. In germline, CDR1 is SGHKS, CDR2 YYEKEE (reference sequence). CDR3 sequence reads: CASSLRGTATNTGELFF. For the CDR3, the DNA is TGTGCCAGCAGCTTGAGGGGGACAGCCACGAACACCGGGGAGCTGTTTTTT.

The J gene is TRBJ2-7, the V gene TRBV19, with D possibly TRBD1 on 5 matching bases. The V gene lost 2 bases and the J gene lost 0 bases, with 11 bases spanning the gap. Germline V gene data show CDR1 as LNHDA and CDR2 as SQIVND (reference sequence). There are 15 residues in the CDR3. CDR3 sequence reads: CASSISTANSYEQYF. The CDR3 DNA follows: TGTGCCAGTAGTATATCGACAGCTAACTCCTACGAGCAGTACTTC.